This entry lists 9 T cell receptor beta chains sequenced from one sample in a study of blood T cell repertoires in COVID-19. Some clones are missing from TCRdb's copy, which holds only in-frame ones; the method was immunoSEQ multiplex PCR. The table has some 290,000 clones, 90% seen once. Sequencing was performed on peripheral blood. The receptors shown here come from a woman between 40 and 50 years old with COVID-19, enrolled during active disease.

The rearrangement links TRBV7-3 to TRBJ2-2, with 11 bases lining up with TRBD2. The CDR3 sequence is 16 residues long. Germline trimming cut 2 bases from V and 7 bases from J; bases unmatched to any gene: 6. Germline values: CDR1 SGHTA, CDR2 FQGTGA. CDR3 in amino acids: CASSLDTSGRVGELFF. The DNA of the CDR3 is TGTGCCAGCAGCTTAGACACTAGCGGGAGAGTCGGGGAGCTGTTTTTT.

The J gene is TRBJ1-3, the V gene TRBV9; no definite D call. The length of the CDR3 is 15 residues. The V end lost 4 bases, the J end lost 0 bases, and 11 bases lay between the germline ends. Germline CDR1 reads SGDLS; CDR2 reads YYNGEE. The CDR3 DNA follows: TGTGCCAGCAGCCTTGCTACTTCCTCTGGAAACACCATATATTTT. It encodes CASSLATSSGNTIYF.

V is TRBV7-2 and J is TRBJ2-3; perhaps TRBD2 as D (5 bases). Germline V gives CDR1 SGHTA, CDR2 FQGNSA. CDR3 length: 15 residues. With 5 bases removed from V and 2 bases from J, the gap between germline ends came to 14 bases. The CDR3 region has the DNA TGTGCCAGCAGCCAAGAAAGCGGCAACACAGATACGCAGTATTTT. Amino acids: CASSQESGNTDTQYF.

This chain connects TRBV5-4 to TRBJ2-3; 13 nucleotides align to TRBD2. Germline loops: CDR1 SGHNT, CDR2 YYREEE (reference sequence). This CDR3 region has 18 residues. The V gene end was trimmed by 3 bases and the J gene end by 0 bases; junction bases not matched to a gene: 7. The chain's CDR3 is CASSSGTSGIPSTDTQYF. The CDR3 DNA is TGTGCCAGCAGCTCCGGGACTAGCGGGATACCTAGCACAGATACGCAGTATTTT.

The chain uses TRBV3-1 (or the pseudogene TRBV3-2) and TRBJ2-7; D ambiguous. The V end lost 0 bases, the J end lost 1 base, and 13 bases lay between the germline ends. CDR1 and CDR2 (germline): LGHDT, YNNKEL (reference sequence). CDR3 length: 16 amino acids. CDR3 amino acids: CASSQETTRQSYEQYF. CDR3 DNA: TGTGCCAGCAGCCAAGAGACGACTCGTCAATCCTACGAGCAGTACTTC.

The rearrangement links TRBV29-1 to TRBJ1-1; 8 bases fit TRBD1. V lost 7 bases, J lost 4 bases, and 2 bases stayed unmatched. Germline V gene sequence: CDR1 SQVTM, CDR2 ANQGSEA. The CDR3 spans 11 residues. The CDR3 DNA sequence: TGCAGCGAAACAGGGGGCACTGAAGCTTTCTTT. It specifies CSETGGTEAFF.

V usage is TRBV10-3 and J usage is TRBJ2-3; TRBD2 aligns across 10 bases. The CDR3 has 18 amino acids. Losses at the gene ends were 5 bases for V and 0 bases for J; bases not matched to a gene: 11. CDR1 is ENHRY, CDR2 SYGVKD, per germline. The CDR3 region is CAISPLTSGEASTDTQYF. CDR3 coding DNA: TGTGCCATCAGTCCCCTAACTAGCGGGGAAGCTAGCACAGATACGCAGTATTTT.

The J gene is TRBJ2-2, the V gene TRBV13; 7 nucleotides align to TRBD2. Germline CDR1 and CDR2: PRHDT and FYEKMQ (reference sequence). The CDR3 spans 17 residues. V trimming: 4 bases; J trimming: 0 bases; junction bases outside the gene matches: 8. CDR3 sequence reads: CASSSRRGDSNTGELFF. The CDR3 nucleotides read TGTGCCAGCAGCTCTCGACGGGGGGACTCGAACACCGGGGAGCTGTTTTTT.

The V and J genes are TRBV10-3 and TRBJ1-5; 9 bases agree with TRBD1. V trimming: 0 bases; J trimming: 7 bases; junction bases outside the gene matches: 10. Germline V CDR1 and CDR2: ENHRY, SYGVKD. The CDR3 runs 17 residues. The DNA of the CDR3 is TGTGCCATCAGTGAGTCGAGTGGCCGGACAGGGGACCAGCCCCAGCATTTT. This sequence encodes CAISESSGRTGDQPQHF.